These 18 T cell receptor beta chains originate from one sample sequenced in a study of blood T cell repertoires in COVID-19. Produced via immunoSEQ multiplex PCR; TCRdb's table is partial and in-frame only. The table has around 100,000 clones, approximately 74% seen once. Sequenced input: peripheral blood. Receptor source: a man aged 70-80 years with COVID-19, enrolled during active disease.

The chain couples TRBV29-1 to TRBJ2-1; D is uncertain. The germline V gene encodes CDR1 SQVTM and CDR2 ANQGSEA. V was shortened by 2 bases and J by 5 bases, with 7 bases between the two germline ends. The CDR3 covers 12 residues. The CDR3 loop is CSVESSDNEQFF. CDR3 DNA sequence: TGCAGCGTTGAATCCTCGGACAATGAGCAGTTCTTC.

This chain connects TRBV20-1 to TRBJ2-3, with 8 bases matching TRBD1. The CDR3 spans 16 residues. Per germline, CDR1 DFQATT and CDR2 SNEGSKA (reference sequence). The junction had 11 bases not matched to a gene; V was cut back by 3 bases and J by 3 bases. The CDR3 DNA follows: TGCAGTGCTAGTGGTTCTCCCGGGACAGGTACAGATACGCAGTATTTT. It codes for CSASGSPGTGTDTQYF.

This chain joins TRBV19 and TRBJ2-7; 8 nucleotides align to TRBD1. Germline CDR1 LNHDA, CDR2 SQIVND (reference sequence). V dropped 4 bases and J dropped 3; count of bases not matched to a gene: 8. The CDR3 covers 15 residues. CDR3 sequence: CASSTLGQGIYEQYF. The CDR3 DNA reads TGTGCCAGTAGTACCCTCGGACAGGGAATCTACGAGCAGTACTTC. Variable domain in full (rest from reference TRBV19 and TRBJ2-7): DGGITQSPKYLFRKEGQNVTLSCEQNLNHDAMYWYRQDPGQGLRLIYYSQIVNDFQKGDIAEGYSVSREKKESFPLTVTSAQKNPTAFYLCASSTLGQGIYEQYFGPGTRLTVT.

The chain combines TRBV3-1 (or the pseudogene TRBV3-2) with TRBJ2-1; 10 nucleotides align to TRBD2. V trimming: 1 base; J trimming: 9 bases; junction bases outside the gene matches: 6. CDR1 LGHDT and CDR2 YNNKEL come from the germline V gene (reference sequence). The CDR3 length is 15 residues. The CDR3 protein is CASSQASGGNREQFF. The CDR3 region has the DNA TGTGCCAGCAGCCAAGCTAGCGGGGGTAATCGTGAGCAGTTCTTC.

The J gene is TRBJ2-2, the V gene TRBV5-4; TRBD1 matches 9 bases. This CDR3 is 16 amino acids long. CDR1 is SGHNT and CDR2 is YYREEE in the germline V gene (reference sequence). V was pared by 5 bases and J by 5 bases, with 10 bases of the junction left unmatched. CDR3 region: CASSPTGGQETGELFF. In DNA form, the CDR3 reads TGTGCCAGCAGTCCCACAGGGGGCCAGGAAACCGGGGAGCTGTTTTTT.

The genes are TRBV7-3 and TRBJ1-1; TRBD1 aligns across 7 bases. Germline loops: CDR1 SGHTA, CDR2 FQGTGA. This CDR3 spans 13 amino acids. Losses at the gene ends were 4 bases for V and 3 bases for J; bases not matched to a gene: 2. CDR3 DNA: TGTGCCAGCAGCTCCGACAGGGACACTGAAGCTTTCTTT. Translating it yields CASSSDRDTEAFF. Drawing the rest from reference TRBV7-3 and TRBJ1-1, the complete variable domain is GAGVSQTPSNKVTEKGKYVELRCDPISGHTALYWYRQSLGQGPEFLIYFQGTGAADDSGLPNDRFFAVRPEGSVSTLKIQRTERGDSAVYLCASSSDRDTEAFFGQGTRLTVV.

V is TRBV5-4 and J is TRBJ2-7, with D unresolved. Germline V gene sequence: CDR1 SGHNT, CDR2 YYREEE (reference sequence). Trimming removed 2 bases from V and 3 bases from J, with 9 bases in between. CDR3 length: 13 residues. The CDR3 bases are TGTGCCAGCAGCTTCGACAACTTCTACGAGCAGTACTTC. As protein: CASSFDNFYEQYF. The entire variable domain, with the rest obtained from reference TRBV5-4 and TRBJ2-7, is as follows: ETGVTQSPTHLIKTRGQQVTLRCSSQSGHNTVSWYQQALGQGPQFIFQYYREEENGRGNFPPRFSGLQFPNYSSELNVNALELDDSALYLCASSFDNFYEQYFGPGTRLTVT.

The table lists this clone with a few counts. The chain uses TRBV3-1 (or the pseudogene TRBV3-2) and TRBJ1-1, with 7 positions matching TRBD1. This CDR3 has 14 residues. Germline CDR1 and CDR2: LGHDT and YNNKEL (reference sequence). Trimming at V came to 0 bases and at J to 7 bases, leaving 5 bases not matched to a gene. In DNA form, the CDR3 reads TGTGCCAGCAGCCAAGAACCCCGGACAGGTGAAGCTTTCTTT. Translated, it gives CASSQEPRTGEAFF.

The chain combines TRBV7-2 with TRBJ2-7; possible D gene TRBD1, 7 bases. The CDR3 has 15 amino acids. The germline V gene has CDR1 SGHTA and CDR2 FQGNSA. The V end was cut by 1 base, the J end by 6 bases, with 16 bases between. The CDR3 nucleotides are TGTGCCAGCAGCTTAGAAACCAGGGGGGTTCGCGAGCAGTACTTC. Its translation: CASSLETRGVREQYF.

This clone has a handful of counts. The V gene is TRBV5-1, the J gene TRBJ1-1; TRBD1 matches at 8 bases. This CDR3 has 14 residues. V was pared by 4 bases and J by 5 bases, with 7 bases of the junction left unmatched. Germline lookup yields CDR1 SGHRS and CDR2 YFSETQ. The CDR3, as DNA: TGCGCCAGCAGCCCAAGACAGGGGATAACTGAAGCTTTCTTT. It codes for CASSPRQGITEAFF.

The chain is built from TRBV5-5 and TRBJ2-5; 11 nucleotides line up with TRBD1. V lost 0 bases and J lost 1; bases outside the gene matches: 5. The CDR3 extends over 17 amino acids. Germline V gene sequence: CDR1 SGHKS, CDR2 YYEKEE (reference sequence). CDR3 sequence (DNA): TGTGCCAGCAGCTTGGGGACAGGGGGCATGAGCCAAGAGACCCAGTACTTC. Translation gives CASSLGTGGMSQETQYF.

V gene TRBV10-3 combines with J gene TRBJ2-1; 10 bases are shared with TRBD2. In germline, CDR1 is ENHRY, CDR2 SYGVKD. This CDR3 contains 15 residues. V was pared by 4 bases and J by 8 bases, with 8 bases of the junction left unmatched. This chain's CDR3 is CAISGSSGSLDEQFF. Here the CDR3 DNA reads TGTGCCATCAGTGGGTCTAGCGGGAGCTTGGATGAGCAGTTCTTC.

This clone was seen once. This sequence joins TRBV4-3 and TRBJ1-1, with a weak D call TRBD1 (5 bases). Per germline, CDR1 LGHNA and CDR2 YSLEER. The CDR3 extends over 14 amino acids. The V gene lost 3 bases and the J gene lost 4 bases, with 12 bases spanning the gap. The CDR3 sequence is CASSQGHGGTEAFF. In DNA form, the CDR3 reads TGCGCCAGCAGCCAGGGCCACGGGGGCACTGAAGCTTTCTTT.

The rearrangement links TRBV29-1 to TRBJ2-1, with 11 bases aligning to TRBD2. The germline CDR1 and CDR2 sequences are SQVTM and ANQGSEA. Trimming cost V 6 bases and J 3 bases; bases outside gene matches: 4. CDR3 size: 14 residues. The CDR3 region is CSVQTSGSYNEQFF. CDR3 DNA: TGCAGCGTCCAAACTAGCGGGAGCTACAATGAGCAGTTCTTC.

This chain links TRBV9 with TRBJ2-2; 15 positions match TRBD2. The CDR3 covers 17 residues. J gave up 4 bases and V 2 bases, and 3 bases lay outside the gene matches. Germline CDR1 is SGDLS and CDR2 is YYNGEE. Written as DNA, the CDR3 is TGTGCCAGCAGCGTTGGGACTAGCGGGGGGATCACCGGGGAGCTGTTTTTT. Translating it yields CASSVGTSGGITGELFF.

The chain carries TRBV5-1 and TRBJ2-3; D unclear. V was shortened by 0 bases and J by 4 bases, with 15 bases between the two germline ends. Germline V gene sequence: CDR1 SGHRS, CDR2 YFSETQ. The length of the CDR3 is 16 residues. CDR3 bases: TGCGCCAGCAGCTTGGCCGTACAGTTGAACGCAGATACGCAGTATTTT. This codes for CASSLAVQLNADTQYF.

This clone showed up just once. In DNA, the CDR3 is TGTGCCAGCAGCGTAACCAGGGTGGATACGCAGTATTTT. Amino acids: CASSVTRVDTQYF. This chain joins TRBV9 and TRBJ2-3; D perhaps matches TRBD1 (5 bases). The CDR3 spans 13 residues. Trimming took off 1 base at V and 6 bases at J, with 9 bases between the two ends. Germline loops: CDR1 SGDLS, CDR2 YYNGEE.

The rearrangement links TRBV5-6 to TRBJ2-1; 8 bases line up with TRBD2. Trimming removed 5 bases from V and 10 bases from J; junction bases left unmatched: 14. The V gene's germline CDR1 is SGHDT and CDR2 YYEEEE. This CDR3 is built from 15 residues. The chain's CDR3 is CASRVLAGNAGEQFF. The CDR3 nucleotides read TGTGCCAGCAGAGTCCTAGCGGGTAATGCGGGGGAGCAGTTCTTC.